The 12 T cell receptor beta chains below were found in one sample sequenced in a study of T-cell reconstitution after alpha-beta-depleted transplantation in children. Researchers prepared the TCRbeta library using unique molecular identifiers, the study reports. TCRdb re-analysed the PCR reads in MiXCR, keeping a single row per CDR3 protein. Of almost 500,000 distinct CDR3 sequences in the sample, about 10% were seen once. This sample comprised PBMCs, obtained before TCRalphabeta/CD19-depleted stem cell transplant. All receptors derive from a child aged 2-15 years with inherited bone marrow failure, due to receive a stem cell transplant.

This clonotype was found many times. The chain uses TRBV6-1 and TRBJ2-1; 7 bases fit TRBD2. Germline V lookup: CDR1 MNHNS, CDR2 SASEGT. The CDR3 has 15 residues. The junction had 17 bases not matched to a gene; V was cut back by 11 bases and J by 7 bases. CDR3 bases: TGTGCCGATGCGGGAGAACCGGGCCTAGGAAATGAGCAGTTCTTC. This translates into CADAGEPGLGNEQFF.

This clonotype was counted between two and nine times. The genes are TRBV28 and TRBJ1-1, with D unclear. The CDR3 extends over 13 amino acids. V lost 6 bases and J 7 bases, leaving 15 bases between the germline ends. Germline V gives CDR1 MDHEN, CDR2 SYDVKM. In DNA, the CDR3 is TGTGCCAGCAGCTCCGGGTTAGAGGGTGAAGCTTTCTTT. Amino acids: CASSSGLEGEAFF.

The CDR3 protein is CASRQGWGSTDTQYF. The CDR3 coding sequence is TGTGCAAGTCGCCAGGGATGGGGGAGCACAGATACGCAGTATTTT. V and J are TRBV12-2 and TRBJ2-3; the table's D call, TRBD1, has no DNA check behind it. TRBV12-2 is described as a pseudogene. This CDR3 region has 15 residues.

This clonotype was seen a handful of times. The J gene is TRBJ2-3, the V gene TRBV15; 11 bases are a match to TRBD2. Trimming cost V 1 base and J 0 bases; bases outside gene matches: 12. The germline V gene has CDR1 LNHNV and CDR2 YYDKDF (reference sequence). CDR3 length equals 20 residues. The CDR3 reads CATSRGGSGRALFSTDTQYF. Here the CDR3 DNA reads TGTGCCACCAGCAGAGGAGGTAGCGGGAGGGCCTTATTTAGCACAGATACGCAGTATTTT.

This chain uses TRBV19 with TRBJ2-5; D perhaps matches TRBD1 (5 bases). The CDR3 runs 14 residues. Germline loops: CDR1 LNHDA, CDR2 SQIVND (reference sequence). V was trimmed by 5 bases and J by 5 bases, leaving 15 bases between them. The CDR3 DNA sequence: TGTGCCAGTAGTTCGGTCGACAGCCAGGAGACCCAGTACTTC. Encoded protein: CASSSVDSQETQYF.

This clonotype was seen repeatedly, ten times or more. The chain recombines TRBV7-8 with TRBJ2-1; TRBD2 aligns across 8 bases. CDR3 length: 17 amino acids. With 0 bases clipped from V and 1 base from J, the junction kept 5 bases outside the gene matches. Germline assignment: CDR1 SGHVS and CDR2 FQNEAQ. The CDR3 DNA is TGTGCCAGCAGCTTAGCGTTGAGCGGGAGATCCTACAATGAGCAGTTCTTC. Translation gives CASSLALSGRSYNEQFF.

This clonotype appeared many times. This rearrangement joins TRBV7-2 to TRBJ2-5, with 11 bases matching TRBD1. Trimming cost V 1 base and J 10 bases; bases outside gene matches: 5. Per germline, CDR1 SGHTA and CDR2 FQGNSA. The CDR3 extends over 14 amino acids. The CDR3 is CASSLEDRGLYQYF. The CDR3 DNA follows: TGTGCCAGCAGCTTAGAGGACAGGGGGCTCTACCAGTACTTC.

A few counts support this clonotype. J is TRBJ1-1 and V is TRBV7-6, with D unclear. Trimming pared 4 bases from V and 3 bases from J, leaving 9 bases between. This CDR3 is 13 amino acids long. Germline V gene sequence: CDR1 SGHVS, CDR2 FNYEAQ. The CDR3 nucleotides read TGTGCCAGCAGCTCTCGGACCTACACTGAAGCTTTCTTT. Translating gives CASSSRTYTEAFF. The full variable domain, completed using reference TRBV7-6 and TRBJ1-1, is GAGVSQSPRYKVTKRGQDVALRCDPISGHVSLYWYRQALGQGPEFLTYFNYEAQQDKSGLPNDRFSAERPEGSISTLTIQRTEQRDSAMYRCASSSRTYTEAFFGQGTRLTVV.

The J gene is TRBJ2-5, the V gene TRBV27; D gene unclear. CDR1 MNHEY and CDR2 SMNVEV come from the germline V gene (reference sequence). Trimming stripped 5 bases from V and 5 bases from J, with 18 bases between. The CDR3 extends over 15 amino acids. The CDR3 DNA sequence: TGTGCCAGCAGTGCCTGGACGGCTGGTGGGGAGACCCAGTACTTC. This codes for CASSAWTAGGETQYF.

Only a few counts were recorded for this clonotype. The chain combines TRBV7-2 with TRBJ2-2, with 7 nucleotides matching TRBD2. The V segment lost 1 base and the J segment 7 bases; nucleotides outside the gene matches: 3. The CDR3 totals 14 residues. From germline, CDR1 is SGHTA and CDR2 FQGNSA. Here the CDR3 DNA reads TGTGCCAGCAGCTTAGTAGCGGGTGGCGGGGAGCTGTTTTTT. Amino acids: CASSLVAGGGELFF.

Notes on this clonotype: A much larger clone lies a single base off, so this may be a read error. V gene TRBV27 combines with J gene TRBJ2-7; TRBD2 aligns across 11 bases. Germline CDR1 reads MNHEY; CDR2 reads SMNVEV (reference sequence). The CDR3 contains 19 residues. The CDR3 nucleotides are TGTCCCAGCAGTCCTAGGGGGACTAGCGGTCGGGCAAGCTCCTACGAGCAGTACTTC. Translation gives CPSSPRGTSGRASSYEQYF.

Ten or more counts support this clonotype. V gene TRBV19 combines with J gene TRBJ1-5, with D maybe TRBD1 (5 bases). V lost 0 bases and J 10 bases, leaving 10 bases between the germline ends. Germline CDR1 is LNHDA and CDR2 is SQIVND (reference sequence). The CDR3 covers 13 residues. CDR3 region: CASSIDREQPQHF. CDR3 coding DNA: TGTGCCAGTAGTATAGACAGGGAGCAACCCCAGCATTTT.